One sample yielded the 17 T cell receptor beta chains listed below, sequenced in a study of Graves' ophthalmopathy and Graves' hyperthyroidism. The sequenced template was RNA, covering the TCR beta CDR3 region. First-round RT-PCR relied on HTBI primers, and a second-round multiplex PCR came next. Via MiXCR, TCRdb re-called the multiplex PCR reads, giving one row per CDR3 protein. Seen here are about 23,000 distinct CDR3 sequences, around 50% observed once, and the top ten hold 6.5%. What was sequenced was peripheral blood. The receptors here all came from an adult woman with stable Graves' hyperthyroidism.

The chain has TRBV2 and TRBJ2-3, with no clear D. Germline V gene lookup returns CDR1 SNHLY and CDR2 FYNNEI. This CDR3 spans 14 amino acids. Trimming stripped 4 bases from V and 1 base from J, with 9 bases between. This chain's CDR3 is CASSVQRGTDTQYF. The CDR3 coding sequence is TGTGCCAGCAGTGTACAGCGAGGCACAGATACGCAGTATTTT.

This clonotype was picked up many times. The rearrangement links TRBV20-1 to TRBJ2-7; 8 nucleotides line up with TRBD2. Germline CDR1 and CDR2: DFQATT and SNEGSKA (reference sequence). The V and J ends lost 5 bases and 6 bases, in that order; junction bases with no gene match: 6. The CDR3 is made up of 12 amino acids. CDR3 DNA: TGCAGTGCTCCGGGGGGGACGTTCGAGCAGTACTTC. Protein sequence: CSAPGGTFEQYF.

Concerning this clonotype: One end of the junction does not line up with germline, which may come from a read error. This chain joins TRBV30 and TRBJ2-7; 7 positions match TRBD2. The CDR3 covers 12 residues. Germline loops: CDR1 GTSNPN, CDR2 SVGIG (reference sequence). CDR3 coding DNA: TGTGCCTGGAATGCGGGAGACTACGAGCAATACTTC. As protein: CAWNAGDYEQYF.

J is TRBJ1-2 and V is TRBV13; 7 nucleotides line up with TRBD1. V was pared by 3 bases and J by 8 bases, with 3 bases of the junction left unmatched. Germline V CDR1 and CDR2: PRHDT, FYEKMQ (reference sequence). The CDR3 totals 12 residues. CDR3 sequence: CASSFDRAGYTF. The DNA of the CDR3 is TGTGCCAGCAGCTTCGACAGGGCGGGCTACACCTTC.

In its sample, this clonotype was seen many times. The J gene is TRBJ2-5, the V gene TRBV4-2, with D uncertain. The CDR3 loop spans 12 amino acids. The V and J ends lost 0 bases and 4 bases respectively, with 3 bases between them. From germline, CDR1 is LGHNA and CDR2 YNFKEQ. The CDR3 DNA follows: TGTGCCAGCAGCCAAGACCGAGAGACCCAGTACTTC. Residues: CASSQDRETQYF.

This clonotype has ten or more counts. CDR3 amino acids: CASSFQGQGGGGELFF. The CDR3 DNA follows: TGCGCCAGCAGCTTCCAGGGACAGGGGGGCGGCGGGGAGCTGTTTTTT. This chain connects TRBV5-1 to TRBJ2-2; 11 nucleotides line up with TRBD1. The CDR3 is 16 amino acids. Looked up from germline, CDR1 is SGHRS and CDR2 is YFSETQ. J gave up 7 bases and V 2 bases, and 7 bases lay outside the gene matches.

In this sample, this clonotype is medium-sized. The chain recombines TRBV7-2 with TRBJ2-7; the D gene is possibly TRBD2 (5 bases). Germline values: CDR1 SGHTA, CDR2 FQGNSA. CDR3 length: 13 amino acids. Trimming removed 5 bases from V and 4 bases from J, with 12 bases in between. CDR3 sequence: CASSITRVYEQYF. As DNA, the CDR3 is TGTGCCAGCAGCATAACTAGAGTGTACGAGCAGTACTTC.

The chain links TRBV6-1 to TRBJ1-3, with D possibly being TRBD1 (5 bases). The CDR3 length is 14 residues. CDR1 and CDR2 from the germline V gene are MNHNS and SASEGT. Trimming removed 6 bases from V and 0 bases from J, with 9 bases in between. CDR3 amino acids: CASRLDSSGNTIYF. CDR3 nucleotide sequence: TGTGCCAGCAGACTAGACAGCTCTGGAAACACCATATATTTT.

Many counts were recorded for this clonotype. This chain uses TRBV4-2 with TRBJ2-3; TRBD2 aligns across 10 bases. The CDR3 length is 17 residues. The germline CDR1 and CDR2 sequences are LGHNA and YNFKEQ. V was pared by 4 bases and J by 3 bases, with 10 bases of the junction left unmatched. In nucleotides, the CDR3 is TGTGCCAGCAGCCCCGGGGCTAGCGGGAGTTTTACAGATACGCAGTATTTT. Its protein product is CASSPGASGSFTDTQYF.

This clonotype has ten or more counts. V is TRBV19 and J is TRBJ2-1; 14 bases are a match to TRBD2. The CDR3 is 17 residues long. Trimming removed 5 bases from V and 6 bases from J; junction bases left unmatched: 9. Germline V lookup: CDR1 LNHDA, CDR2 SQIVND (reference sequence). This CDR3 is CASSLTQGLAGANEQFF. The CDR3 DNA reads TGTGCCAGTAGTCTGACCCAGGGACTAGCGGGAGCCAATGAGCAGTTCTTC.

The gene calls are TRBV19 and TRBJ1-1, with a weak D call TRBD1 (5 bases). Trimming took off 5 bases at V and 1 base at J, with 20 bases between the two ends. This CDR3 has 17 residues. The germline gives CDR1 LNHDA, CDR2 SQIVND (reference sequence). CDR3 protein: CASSFRQGLWANTEAFF. For the CDR3, the DNA is TGTGCCAGTAGTTTTCGGCAGGGTTTGTGGGCGAACACTGAAGCTTTCTTT.

This clonotype was observed at least ten times. The chain employs TRBV20-1 and TRBJ2-1; tentative D call: TRBD1 (7 bases). CDR3 length: 16 amino acids. Germline-derived CDR1 and CDR2 are DFQATT and SNEGSKA (reference sequence). Trimming took 0 bases from V and 6 from J, leaving 18 bases between them. The CDR3 here is CSARDYLTGRGNEQFF. CDR3 DNA sequence: TGCAGTGCTAGAGATTATTTGACAGGGCGGGGCAATGAGCAGTTCTTC.

This rearrangement joins TRBV7-2 to TRBJ2-2; D may be TRBD1 or TRBD2 (5 bases each). This CDR3 is 16 amino acids long. The germline gives CDR1 SGHTA, CDR2 FQGNSA. V lost 3 bases and J 1 base, leaving 12 bases between the germline ends. The CDR3 DNA follows: TGTGCCAGCAGCTTGGGGACCCAAAGGAACACCGGGGAGCTGTTTTTT. Its translation is CASSLGTQRNTGELFF.

There are many counts of this clonotype. The genes are TRBV20-1 and TRBJ2-3, with TRBD2 matching over 8 bases. Trimming removed 2 bases from V and 0 bases from J; junction bases left unmatched: 10. The CDR3 is 17 amino acids. In germline, CDR1 is DFQATT, CDR2 SNEGSKA (reference sequence). The CDR3 DNA sequence: TGCAGTGCTAGACGAGCGGGAGTAAGTAGTAGCACAGATACGCAGTATTTT. Translating it yields CSARRAGVSSSTDTQYF.

This clonotype was detected many times. The CDR3 nucleotides read TGTGCCAGCACATATAGGGGGCCCGGGGAGCTGTTTTTT. The encoded protein is CASTYRGPGELFF. The chain is built from TRBV12-3 or TRBV12-4 and TRBJ2-2; TRBD1 matches at 7 bases. CDR3 size: 13 residues. The junction had 5 bases not matched to a gene; V was cut back by 7 bases and J by 6 bases.

V is TRBV15 and J is TRBJ2-3, with D perhaps matching TRBD2 (5 bases). V was trimmed by 0 bases and J by 5 bases, leaving 6 bases between them. The CDR3 has 13 residues. CDR1 is LNHNV and CDR2 is YYDKDF in the germline V gene (reference sequence). The CDR3 DNA reads as TGTGCCACCAGCAGAGATCGGGGAGATACGCAGTATTTT. Translated, it gives CATSRDRGDTQYF. Complete variable domain (other parts from reference TRBV15 and TRBJ2-3): DAMVIQNPRYQVTQFGKPVTLSCSQTLNHNVMYWYQQKSSQAPKLLFHYYDKDFNNEADTPDNFQSRRPNTSFCFLDIRSPGLGDTAMYLCATSRDRGDTQYFGPGTRLTVL.

This clonotype came up many times. V gene TRBV5-6 combines with J gene TRBJ2-1, with 9 bases lining up with TRBD1. Germline V CDR1 and CDR2: SGHDT, YYEEEE. V trimming: 3 bases; J trimming: 6 bases; junction bases outside the gene matches: 10. The CDR3 has 16 amino acids. CDR3 protein: CASSSRGTGIFNEQFF. In DNA form, the CDR3 reads TGTGCCAGCAGCTCCCGCGGGACAGGGATTTTCAATGAGCAGTTCTTC.